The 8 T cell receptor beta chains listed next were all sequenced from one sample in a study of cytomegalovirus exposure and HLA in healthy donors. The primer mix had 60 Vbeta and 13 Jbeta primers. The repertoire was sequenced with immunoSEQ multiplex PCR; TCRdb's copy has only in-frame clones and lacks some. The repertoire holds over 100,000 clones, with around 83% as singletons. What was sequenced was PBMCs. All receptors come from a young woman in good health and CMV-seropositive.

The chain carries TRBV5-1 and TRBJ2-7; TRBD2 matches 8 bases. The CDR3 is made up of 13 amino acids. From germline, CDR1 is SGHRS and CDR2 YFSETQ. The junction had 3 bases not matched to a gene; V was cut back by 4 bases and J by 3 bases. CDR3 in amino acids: CASSMGLVYEQYF. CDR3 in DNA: TGCGCCAGCAGCATGGGACTAGTCTACGAGCAGTACTTC.

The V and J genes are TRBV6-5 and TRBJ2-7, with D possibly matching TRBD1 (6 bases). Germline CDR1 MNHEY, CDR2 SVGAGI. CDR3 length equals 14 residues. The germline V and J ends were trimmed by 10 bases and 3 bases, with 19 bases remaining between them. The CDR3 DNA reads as TGTGCCACCCTGGACAGCAACAGGAACTACGAGCAGTACTTC. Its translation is CATLDSNRNYEQYF.

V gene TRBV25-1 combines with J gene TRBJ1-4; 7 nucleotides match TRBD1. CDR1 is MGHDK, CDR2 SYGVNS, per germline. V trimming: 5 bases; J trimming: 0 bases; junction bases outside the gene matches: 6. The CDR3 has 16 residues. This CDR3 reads CASSRAGGPTNEKLFF. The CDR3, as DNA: TGTGCCAGCAGTCGGGCAGGGGGTCCAACTAATGAAAAACTGTTTTTT.

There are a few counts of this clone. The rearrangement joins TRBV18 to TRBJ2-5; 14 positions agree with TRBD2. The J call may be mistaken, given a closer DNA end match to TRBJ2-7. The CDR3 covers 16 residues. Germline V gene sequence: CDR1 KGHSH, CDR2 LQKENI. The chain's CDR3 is CASSQTGLAGAYEQYF. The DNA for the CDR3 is TGTGCCAGCTCACAAACGGGACTAGCGGGGGCCTACGAGCAGTACTTC.

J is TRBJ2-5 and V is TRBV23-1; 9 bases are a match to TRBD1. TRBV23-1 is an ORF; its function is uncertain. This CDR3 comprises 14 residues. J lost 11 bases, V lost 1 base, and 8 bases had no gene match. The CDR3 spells CASSQFRTGERQYF. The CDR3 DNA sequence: TGCGCCAGCAGTCAATTCCGGACAGGGGAAAGGCAGTACTTC.

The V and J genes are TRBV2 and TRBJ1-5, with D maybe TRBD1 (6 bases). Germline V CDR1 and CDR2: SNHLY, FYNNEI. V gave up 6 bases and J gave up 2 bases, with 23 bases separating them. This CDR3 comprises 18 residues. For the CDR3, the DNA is TGTGCCAGCAGGGAGACCTCCATAAGGGGGATCGGCAATCAGCCCCAGCATTTT. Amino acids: CASRETSIRGIGNQPQHF.

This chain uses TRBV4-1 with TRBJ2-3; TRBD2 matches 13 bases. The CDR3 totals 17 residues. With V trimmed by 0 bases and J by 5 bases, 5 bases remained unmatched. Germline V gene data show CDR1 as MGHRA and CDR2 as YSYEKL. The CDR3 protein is CASSQDPTSGGIDTQYF. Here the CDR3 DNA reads TGCGCCAGCAGCCAAGATCCGACTAGCGGGGGGATAGATACGCAGTATTTT.

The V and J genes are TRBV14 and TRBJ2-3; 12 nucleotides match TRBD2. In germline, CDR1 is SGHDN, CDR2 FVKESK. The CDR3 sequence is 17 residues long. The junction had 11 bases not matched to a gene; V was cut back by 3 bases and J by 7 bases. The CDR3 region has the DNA TGTGCCAGCAGCCATGGGAGGGCTAGCGGGGGGGAAAATACGCAGTATTTT. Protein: CASSHGRASGGENTQYF.